These 4 T cell receptor beta chains share one sample of origin, sequenced in a study of blood T cells in healthy people across ages. A second PCR, run for about 7 to 12 cycles, used a sample-barcoded 5' primer plus a J-beta primer mix. TCRdb recomputed calls from the 5' RACE reads with MiXCR, one row per CDR3 protein. The sample lists 630,000 or so distinct CDR3 sequences, 32% seen once, with approximately 15% in the top ten. The sample comprised blood. These receptors all come from a woman of 80 years or more in good health.

This clonotype has ten or more counts. The chain links TRBV5-8 to TRBJ2-3; no firm D call. The CDR3 runs to 16 residues. With 0 bases removed from V and 2 bases from J, the gap between germline ends came to 13 bases. Germline V gene sequence: CDR1 SGHTS, CDR2 YDEGEE. This chain's CDR3 is CASSLGFDRTTDTQYF. The CDR3 nucleotides read TGTGCCAGCAGCTTGGGTTTTGACCGGACCACAGATACGCAGTATTTT.

In its sample, this clonotype was seen many times. The CDR3 DNA reads as TGTGCCAGCAGCCTAAGACGGTCCACCGGATTTCCCCTCCACTTT. Protein product: CASSLRRSTGFPLHF. The genes are TRBV12-3 or TRBV12-4 and TRBJ1-6; no clear D gene. Trimming took off 6 bases at V and 13 bases at J, with 22 bases between the two ends. This CDR3 spans 15 amino acids.

The chain has TRBV29-1 and TRBJ2-3, with 8 bases lining up with TRBD2. The CDR3 totals 13 residues. V was clipped by 6 bases and J by 2 bases; unmatched bases: 4. Germline CDR1 and CDR2: SQVTM and ANQGSEA. CDR3 protein: CSVRGGNTDTQYF. The CDR3 nucleotides read TGCAGCGTCCGGGGGGGGAACACAGATACGCAGTATTTT.

This clonotype came up many times. The chain carries TRBV4-3 and TRBJ2-5, with D possibly TRBD2 on 5 matching bases. The V and J ends lost 4 bases and 5 bases respectively, with 14 bases between them. The CDR3 has 14 amino acids. Per germline, CDR1 LGHNA and CDR2 YSLEER. The chain's CDR3 is CASSLSTRGETQYF. Here the CDR3 DNA reads TGCGCCAGCAGCCTATCGACCCGCGGGGAGACCCAGTACTTC.